This TCR beta chain was observed in a study of technical replicates of blood from four donors. The method was immunoSEQ multiplex PCR; TCRdb's version includes in-frame clones alone and lacks a portion of them. The sample gives fewer than 100,000 clones, 85% to 95% of which show up once; 0.27% is in the top ten. This clone was recorded once. This sequence was found in a human donor in good health. Sequences were obtained from T cells isolated from PBMCs.

Here the CDR3 DNA reads TGTGCCAGCAGGGATTACGGGACAGACCCGAATGAGCAGTTCTTC. Residues: CASRDYGTDPNEQFF. The chain uses TRBV11-3 and TRBJ2-1, with 7 bases that match TRBD1. CDR1 is SGHNT, CDR2 YENEEA, per germline. After removal of 6 bases from V and 7 bases from J, the junction contained 12 bases not matched to a gene. The CDR3 spans 15 residues.